These 25 T cell receptor beta chains were all obtained from the same sample, sequenced in a study of blood T cell repertoires in COVID-19. Repertoires were generated with immunoSEQ multiplex PCR, while TCRdb's copy carries only in-frame clones and drops some. This sample carries approximately 66,000 clones, 88% of them seen once, and the ten largest clones take around 21%. Sequencing was carried out using peripheral blood. These receptors were obtained from a woman in her forties or fifties with active or convalescent COVID-19.

The V and J genes are TRBV10-3 and TRBJ1-1; D remains unclear. The CDR3 is made up of 13 amino acids. Trimming removed 2 bases from V and 0 bases from J, with 4 bases in between. CDR1 is ENHRY and CDR2 is SYGVKD in the germline V gene. The CDR3 loop is CAISETVNTEAFF. The CDR3 nucleotides are TGTGCCATCAGTGAGACGGTGAACACTGAAGCTTTCTTT.

This chain connects TRBV11-2 to TRBJ2-5; 10 positions match TRBD2. Per the germline V gene, CDR1 is SGHAT and CDR2 is FQNNGV. The CDR3 contains 17 residues. With V trimmed by 4 bases and J by 0 bases, 8 bases remained unmatched. This chain's CDR3 is CASSSLWTSGHQETQYF. CDR3 nucleotides: TGTGCCAGCAGCTCCCTCTGGACTAGCGGTCACCAAGAGACCCAGTACTTC.

The V call is TRBV2, the J call TRBJ2-2, with D maybe TRBD2 (6 bases). Trimming took 3 bases from V and 1 from J, leaving 18 bases between them. Germline-derived CDR1 and CDR2 are SNHLY and FYNNEI. The length of the CDR3 is 18 residues. This chain's CDR3 is CASSDPVGTLKNTGELFF. In DNA form, the CDR3 reads TGTGCCAGCAGTGATCCGGTCGGGACTTTGAAGAACACCGGGGAGCTGTTTTTT.

The V call is TRBV12-3 or TRBV12-4, the J call TRBJ2-1, with TRBD2 identical over 7 bases. V lost 6 bases and J lost 5; bases outside the gene matches: 4. The CDR3 is 13 amino acids. The CDR3 nucleotides read TGTGCCAGCAGGCGGGGGACTAACAATGAGCAGTTCTTC. As protein: CASRRGTNNEQFF.

The rearrangement links TRBV19 to TRBJ1-1, with no clear D. The germline V gene has CDR1 LNHDA and CDR2 SQIVND (reference sequence). This CDR3 has 10 amino acids. The ends were cut back, 8 bases at V and 9 bases at J, with 10 bases in the middle. The CDR3 coding sequence is TGTGCCAGTGGGGAGGGCAAAGCTTTCTTT. This gives the protein CASGEGKAFF.

The count of this clone is one. This chain joins TRBV12-2 and TRBJ1-5; TRBD1 is the table's D call, not checked against the DNA. TRBV12-2 is classified as a pseudogene. The CDR3 length is 17 residues. The CDR3 region is CASRLGDRARNNQPQHF. The CDR3 DNA reads as TGTGCAAGTCGCTTAGGAGACAGGGCAAGGAACAATCAGCCCCAGCATTTT.

V is TRBV2 and J is TRBJ2-2, with 12 bases that match TRBD2. Unmatched junction bases numbered 7, after V lost 6 bases and J lost 2 bases. This CDR3 region has 17 residues. Germline lookup yields CDR1 SNHLY and CDR2 FYNNEI. The CDR3 loop is CASRSGLAGLNTGELFF. In nucleotides, the CDR3 is TGTGCCAGCAGATCCGGACTAGCGGGACTTAACACCGGGGAGCTGTTTTTT.

This chain joins TRBV29-1 and TRBJ2-3; D perhaps matches TRBD2 (5 bases). The CDR3 runs to 15 residues. Germline V lookup: CDR1 SQVTM, CDR2 ANQGSEA. V was clipped by 0 bases and J by 4 bases, with 14 bases between them. This CDR3 reads CSVEDQVRGPDTQYF. The CDR3 DNA reads as TGCAGCGTTGAAGATCAGGTTAGAGGGCCAGATACGCAGTATTTT.

In this sample, this clone turned up a few times. The rearrangement links TRBV4-1 to TRBJ2-7; maybe TRBD1 (5 bases). The V gene's germline CDR1 is MGHRA and CDR2 YSYEKL. This CDR3 has 14 residues. The V end was cut by 6 bases, the J end by 3 bases, with 15 bases between. DNA of the CDR3: TGCGCCAGCAGAACCACCGACAGTAGCTACGAGCAGTACTTC. Its translation is CASRTTDSSYEQYF.

This chain uses TRBV6-1 with TRBJ2-5; tentative D call: TRBD2 (6 bases). V lost 4 bases and J lost 3, with 24 bases in between. The length of the CDR3 is 18 residues. Germline V gene sequence: CDR1 MNHNS, CDR2 SASEGT. For the CDR3, the DNA is TGTGCCAGCAGTGTGACTAGTTTCTCGCTCAAAGCAGAAGAGACCCAGTACTTC. The encoded protein is CASSVTSFSLKAEETQYF.

The chain carries TRBV30 and TRBJ1-2; a weak D match, TRBD1 (5 bases). This CDR3 is built from 14 residues. CDR1 and CDR2 from the germline V gene are GTSNPN and SVGIG (reference sequence). Trimming took off 0 bases at V and 0 bases at J, with 8 bases between the two ends. CDR3 nucleotides: TGTGCCTGGAGTGTAGACAGAGCTAACTATGGCTACACCTTC. It encodes CAWSVDRANYGYTF.

The chain employs TRBV11-1 and TRBJ2-7; TRBD2 is a possible D gene (7 bases). V was trimmed by 1 base and J by 5 bases, leaving 18 bases between them. Germline CDR1 reads SGHAT; CDR2 reads FQDESV (reference sequence). CDR3 length: 16 amino acids. The CDR3: CASSLVGGTNSHEQYF. As DNA, the CDR3 is TGTGCCAGCAGCTTAGTAGGGGGGACTAATTCCCACGAGCAGTACTTC.

This chain links TRBV12-3 or TRBV12-4 with TRBJ2-1; D is possibly TRBD1 (5 bases). V dropped 2 bases and J dropped 9 bases, with 8 bases sitting between them. CDR3 length: 12 amino acids. The CDR3 coding sequence is TGTGCCAGCAGTTTAAGGGGCGGTGAGCAGTTCTTC. It encodes CASSLRGGEQFF.

The chain employs TRBV5-1 and TRBJ2-2; D unclear. The CDR3 runs to 13 residues. The germline CDR1 and CDR2 sequences are SGHRS and YFSETQ. The V and J ends lost 7 bases and 2 bases respectively, with 9 bases between them. CDR3 DNA: TGCGCCAGCGCGTCTCTAAACACCGGGGAGCTGTTTTTT. This translates into CASASLNTGELFF.

On this clone: This sample also contains other DNA sequences that code for the same CDR3. V gene TRBV7-3 combines with J gene TRBJ2-1, with D possibly TRBD2 on 6 matching bases. V was trimmed by 3 bases and J by 0 bases, leaving 9 bases between them. The CDR3 has 15 amino acids. CDR1 SGHTA and CDR2 FQGTGA come from the germline V gene. CDR3 amino acids: CASSFSGSSYNEQFF. CDR3 nucleotides: TGTGCCAGCAGCTTTTCCGGGAGCTCCTACAATGAGCAGTTCTTC.

The chain employs TRBV9 and TRBJ2-2, with a possible D match to TRBD1 (6 bases). V lost 0 bases to trimming and J lost 6 bases, with 9 bases between them. The CDR3 is made up of 14 amino acids. Germline V lookup: CDR1 SGDLS, CDR2 YYNGEE. CDR3: CASSVGGPSGELFF. The CDR3 DNA reads TGTGCCAGCAGCGTAGGGGGGCCGTCCGGGGAGCTGTTTTTT.

The rearrangement joins TRBV7-9 to TRBJ2-5; maybe TRBD1 (6 bases). The CDR3 is 18 amino acids. CDR1 and CDR2 (germline): SEHNR, FQNEAQ (reference sequence). The V gene lost 1 base and the J gene lost 9 bases, with 27 bases spanning the gap. DNA of the CDR3: TGTGCCAGCAGCTTAGTAGGTTCGGTTGGACAGAGCATGAAGGCCCAGTACTTC. Translating it yields CASSLVGSVGQSMKAQYF.

The gene calls are TRBV5-4 and TRBJ2-2, with unresolved D. This CDR3 region has 12 residues. V was cut by 9 bases and J by 5 bases, with 11 bases left in between. Germline CDR1 and CDR2: SGHNT and YYREEE (reference sequence). In DNA, the CDR3 is TGTGCCATTGTTAGAGGTACCGGGGAGCTGTTTTTT. Encoded protein: CAIVRGTGELFF. The full variable domain, with the rest looked up from reference TRBV5-4 and TRBJ2-2, is ETGVTQSPTHLIKTRGQQVTLRCSSQSGHNTVSWYQQALGQGPQFIFQYYREEENGRGNFPPRFSGLQFPNYSSELNVNALELDDSALYLCAIVRGTGELFFGEGSRLTVL.

The gene calls are TRBV3-1 (or the pseudogene TRBV3-2) and TRBJ2-2, with a weak D call TRBD1 (6 bases). There are 15 residues in the CDR3. In germline, CDR1 is LGHDT, CDR2 YNNKEL (reference sequence). Trimming shortened V by 2 bases and J by 3 bases, and 10 bases separated the two germline ends. The CDR3 region is CASSQLGADTGELFF. In nucleotides, the CDR3 is TGTGCCAGCAGCCAATTGGGGGCGGACACCGGGGAGCTGTTTTTT.

This chain links TRBV11-2 with TRBJ2-3; possibly TRBD2 for D (6 bases). Germline loops: CDR1 SGHAT, CDR2 FQNNGV. The CDR3 is 16 residues long. Trimming left V 1 base short and J 6 bases short, with 17 bases between. Here the CDR3 reads CASSLAFGWDSDTQYF. The DNA for the CDR3 is TGTGCCAGCAGCTTAGCGTTTGGGTGGGACTCCGATACGCAGTATTTT.

V and J are TRBV7-2 and TRBJ1-1, with D possibly matching TRBD1 (6 bases). The CDR3 runs 14 residues. With 5 bases removed from V and 4 bases from J, the gap between germline ends came to 14 bases. In germline, CDR1 is SGHTA, CDR2 FQGNSA. CDR3 DNA sequence: TGTGCCAGCAGCCGTGACAGGCGGAGCACTGAAGCTTTCTTT. Protein product: CASSRDRRSTEAFF.

The chain has TRBV6-5 and TRBJ2-3; D call uncertain. V was pared by 1 base and J by 3 bases, with 5 bases between. The germline V gene encodes CDR1 MNHEY and CDR2 SVGAGI. This CDR3 region has 13 residues. CDR3 sequence: CASSYYGTDTQYF. Here the CDR3 DNA reads TGTGCCAGCAGTTACTACGGTACAGATACGCAGTATTTT.

The rearrangement links TRBV24-1 to TRBJ2-2, with a possible D match to TRBD2 (5 bases). The CDR3 has 14 amino acids. Germline lookup yields CDR1 KGHDR and CDR2 SFDVKD. Trimming pared 9 bases from V and 1 base from J, leaving 11 bases between. CDR3 nucleotide sequence: TGTGCCACCGAGGACTTTCGGAACACCGGGGAGCTGTTTTTT. Translated: CATEDFRNTGELFF.

V is TRBV11-2 and J is TRBJ2-1; tentatively, D is TRBD1 (5 bases). Germline V gene lookup returns CDR1 SGHAT and CDR2 FQNNGV. V shed 5 bases and J shed 6 bases, with 14 bases lying between them. The CDR3 loop spans 14 amino acids. The CDR3 loop reads CASSRQRIFNEQFF. CDR3 nucleotides: TGTGCCAGCAGCAGACAGAGAATCTTCAATGAGCAGTTCTTC.

Notes on this clone: One junction end disagrees with the germline gene, perhaps due to a read error. This chain joins TRBV3-1 (or the pseudogene TRBV3-2) and TRBJ2-1; 11 bases are shared with TRBD2. CDR3 size: 13 residues. Germline CDR1 LGHDT, CDR2 YNNKEL (reference sequence). The CDR3 region has the DNA TGTGCCAGCAGCCAAGCAGAGGCGACTAGCGGGATCTTC. As protein: CASSQAEATSGIF.